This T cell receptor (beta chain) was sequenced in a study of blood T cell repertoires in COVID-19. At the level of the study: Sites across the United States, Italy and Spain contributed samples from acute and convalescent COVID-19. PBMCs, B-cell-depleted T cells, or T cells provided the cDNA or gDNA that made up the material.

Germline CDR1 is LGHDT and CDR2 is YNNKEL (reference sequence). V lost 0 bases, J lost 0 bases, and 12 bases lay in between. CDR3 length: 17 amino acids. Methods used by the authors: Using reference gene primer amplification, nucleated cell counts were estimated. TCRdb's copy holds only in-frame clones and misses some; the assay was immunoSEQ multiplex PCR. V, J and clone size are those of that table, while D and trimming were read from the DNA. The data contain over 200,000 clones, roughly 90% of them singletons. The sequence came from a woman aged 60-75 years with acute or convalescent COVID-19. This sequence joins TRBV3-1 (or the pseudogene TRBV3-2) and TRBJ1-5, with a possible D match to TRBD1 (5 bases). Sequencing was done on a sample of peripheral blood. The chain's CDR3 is CASSQDNRRYSNQPQHF. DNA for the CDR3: TGTGCCAGCAGCCAAGACAACAGGAGATATAGCAATCAGCCCCAGCATTTT.